A selection of T cell receptor beta chains follows, all from one sample in a study of blood T cell repertoires in COVID-19. Assay: immunoSEQ multiplex PCR; the TCRdb copy retains only in-frame clones and omits some. The data contain 250,000 to 300,000 clones, about four fifths of them singletons. Input material: peripheral blood. These receptors all stem from a young woman with acute or convalescent COVID-19. Both conserved end residues are trimmed from each CDR3.

>13|TRBV6-5|TRBJ2-5
ASGGLAGDGETQY
>14|TRBV19|TRBJ1-4
ASSSTGGSMDEKLF
>13|TRBV5-4|TRBJ1-5
ASSRDRDSNQPQH
>11|TRBV27|TRBJ1-1
ASSRDRRTAAF
>14|TRBV6-5|TRBJ2-7
ASSYLAVLAGGEQY
>13|TRBV19|TRBJ1-2
ASSIKIDRAGGYT
>11|TRBV18|TRBJ1-1
ASSPRGNTEAF
>10|TRBV29-1|TRBJ2-5
SVGTTEETQY
>13|TRBV3-1/TRBV3-2|TRBJ2-1
ASSHSGSSYNEQF
>13|TRBV15|TRBJ1-5
ATSRAGQVNQPQH
>14|TRBV14|TRBJ1-6
ASSQARGGWSSPLH